Included here is one T cell receptor beta chain sequence, with context. What it binds is unknown. The junction shows a germline mismatch at one end, possibly a read error. Co-extracting RNA and DNA was done with 20-30 mg of unsorted bulk tissue as input. Using a constant-region primer together with ProtoScript II reverse transcriptase, TCR beta cDNA was made from roughly 520 ng of total RNA. Slightly modified ARM-PCR with three nested multiplex PCR rounds yielded TCR beta libraries. TRBV1-TRBV30 forward primers paired with a C-beta reverse primer were used in the first two PCR rounds, which ran approximately 10 cycles each. Each CDR3 protein gets one entry after TCRdb re-called the multiplex PCR reads with MiXCR. The sample has 80,000 or so distinct CDR3 sequences, 70% to 75% seen once. This CDR3 comprises 13 residues. This record belongs to a study of tumor-infiltrating lymphocytes in primary liver carcinoma. Study as a whole: Sample yields, roughly 3.5 to 8 million productive TCRbeta reads, were similar across the tissue types.

Broader study findings: A small share of top clones, only about 7.5-25%, was found in all five tumor regions.

This sequence originates from a woman in her sixties with primary liver carcinoma and hepatitis B virus infection. Sequencing input: liver tumor tissue from sampling region 4. Subset here: tumor region T4, right-lateral pole. The chain links TRBV12-3 or TRBV12-4 to TRBJ2-1; 8 bases map to TRBD2. CDR3 sequence reads: CTSSLISGTRQFF. The CDR3 DNA follows: TGTACCAGCAGTTTAATTAGCGGGACCCGGCAGTTCTTC.